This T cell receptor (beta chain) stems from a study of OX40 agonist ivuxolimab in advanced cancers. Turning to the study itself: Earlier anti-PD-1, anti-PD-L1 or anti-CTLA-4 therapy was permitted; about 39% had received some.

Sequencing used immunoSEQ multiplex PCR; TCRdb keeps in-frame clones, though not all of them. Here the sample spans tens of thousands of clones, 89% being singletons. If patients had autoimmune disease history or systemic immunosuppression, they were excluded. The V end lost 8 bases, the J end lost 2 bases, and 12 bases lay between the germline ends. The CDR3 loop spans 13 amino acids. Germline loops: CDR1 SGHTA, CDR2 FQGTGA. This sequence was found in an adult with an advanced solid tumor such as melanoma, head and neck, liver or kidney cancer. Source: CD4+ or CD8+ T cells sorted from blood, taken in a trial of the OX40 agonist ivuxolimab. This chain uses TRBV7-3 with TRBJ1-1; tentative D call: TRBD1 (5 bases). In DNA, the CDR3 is TGTGCCAGCGGCACCACAGGAAACACTGAAGCTTTCTTT. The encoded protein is CASGTTGNTEAFF.